Only a few counts were recorded for the clone carrying this TCR beta chain. Its antigen is currently unknown. The sample originates from a study of T cells after yellow fever vaccination. Study-wide findings and caveats: Repertoires obtained by FACS sorting could include abundant clonotypes that entered as contaminants from the bulk population.

Each CDR3 protein is one row after TCRdb ran MiXCR on the 5' RACE reads. The sample shows 250,000 to 400,000 distinct CDR3 sequences, approximately 4% of them seen only once. This CDR3 is 16 amino acids long. Trimming left V 0 bases short and J 5 bases short, with 16 bases between. Germline CDR1 reads LGHNA; CDR2 reads YSLEER. The receptor was isolated from a man between 18 and 29 years old who received the YFV17D yellow fever vaccine. The chain recombines TRBV4-3 with TRBJ1-1; D is unresolved. The source was PBMCs, collected 5 days after the yellow fever booster vaccination. The CDR3 nucleotides are TGCGCCAGCAGCCAAGAAGGGCGGCTAGGGTATACTGAAGCTTTCTTT. This codes for CASSQEGRLGYTEAFF.